A single T cell receptor (beta chain) is shown here with its context. Its antigen is as yet unknown. This specimen comes from a study of response to subunit inactivated influenza vaccine. TCRdb fed the RT-PCR reads into MiXCR, producing one record per CDR3 protein. The sample records over 750,000 distinct CDR3 sequences, approximately 21% being singletons. The CDR3 length is 14 residues. The V and J ends lost 8 bases and 5 bases respectively, with 17 bases between them. Germline CDR1 and CDR2: MDHEN and SYDVKM. Broader study findings: A suggestion made by the authors is that each seasonal influenza vaccination recruits few new T cells.

This receptor was taken from a man aged 50 or older who received an inactivated influenza vaccine. This chain links TRBV28 with TRBJ2-3; D not resolved. The sample here was PBMCs from blood, taken approximately 5 days after vaccination. The CDR3 DNA reads as TGTGCCAGCGGCCCCCCGGTCACAGAAGATACGCAGTATTTT. Protein sequence: CASGPPVTEDTQYF. Supplemented by reference TRBV28 and TRBJ2-3, the full variable domain reads DVKVTQSSRYLVKRTGEKVFLECVQDMDHENMFWYRQDPGLGLRLIYFSYDVKMKEKGDIPEGYSVSREKKERFSLILESASTNQTSMYLCASGPPVTEDTQYFGPGTRLTVL.